This T cell receptor (beta chain) is drawn from a study of blood T cell repertoires in COVID-19. Study summary: Samples of COVID-19 (acute and convalescent) were obtained from the United States, Italy and Spain. The cDNA or gDNA used as material had been derived from T cells, B-cell-depleted T cells, or PBMCs.

CDR3 size: 13 residues. After removal of 4 bases from V and 4 bases from J, the junction contained 1 base not matched to a gene. Germline V gives CDR1 SGHVS, CDR2 FNYEAQ. Under the authors' procedure: Quantification of nucleated cells was approximated via reference gene primer amplification. The repertoire was sequenced with immunoSEQ multiplex PCR; TCRdb's copy has only in-frame clones and lacks some. That table furnishes V, J and clone size, whereas the DNA furnished D and trimming. The sample lists 250,000 to 300,000 clones, roughly 85% occurring once. In regard to this clone: This may arise from a read error, as a much more abundant clone is one base away.

Sequencing used peripheral blood. The chain uses TRBV7-6 and TRBJ1-2, with 9 bases that match TRBD1. This TCR was recovered from a man aged 45-60 years with active or convalescent COVID-19. In nucleotides, the CDR3 is TGTGCCAGCAGCTCGGGACAGGGCTATGGCTACACCTTC. Amino acid sequence: CASSSGQGYGYTF.